Shown below are 5 T cell receptor beta chains from a single sample sequenced in a study of PD-1 blockade in mismatch repair-deficient tumors (dated 2017 in TCRdb). The library was produced with the immunoSEQ multiplex PCR assay. TCRdb retrieved this table from immuneACCESS and kept in-frame rearrangements only. Not all clones are present; in checked studies, unresolved V genes account for under half, and no reason is known for the remainder. The sample has about 35,000 clones on record, around 80% of them singletons. 3% to 4% of the sample lies in the top ten. Here the sequenced sample was PBMCs, taken 6 weeks after starting pembrolizumab. Receptors originate from an adult with mismatch repair-deficient cancer.

The chain links TRBV6-6 to TRBJ1-2, with D possibly TRBD1 on 6 matching bases. Germline lookup yields CDR1 MNHNY and CDR2 SVGAGI (reference sequence). This CDR3 spans 14 amino acids. The V and J ends lost 4 bases and 4 bases respectively, with 13 bases between them. The CDR3 coding sequence is TGTGCCAGCAGTTCACCCCGGGACACCTATGGCTACACCTTC. It is translated as CASSSPRDTYGYTF.

In nucleotides, the CDR3 is TGTGCCAGCAGCTTCTCCTTAGCGGGAGTAGAGACCCAGTACTTC. Translating it yields CASSFSLAGVETQYF. The J gene is TRBJ2-5, the V gene TRBV5-4; 9 bases agree with TRBD2. Germline trimming cut 2 bases from V and 4 bases from J; bases unmatched to any gene: 6. Germline V lookup: CDR1 SGHNT, CDR2 YYREEE (reference sequence). The CDR3 runs to 15 residues.

The genes are TRBV10-3 and TRBJ2-3; D possibly corresponds to TRBD2 (6 bases). V was pared by 8 bases and J by 4 bases, with 13 bases between. The CDR3 runs to 13 residues. Germline lookup yields CDR1 ENHRY and CDR2 SYGVKD. The CDR3 bases are TGTGCCATCGCAACGGGAGATCCAGATACGCAGTATTTT. Encoded protein: CAIATGDPDTQYF.

J is TRBJ2-2 and V is TRBV19; 12 bases are shared with TRBD2. The germline V gene encodes CDR1 LNHDA and CDR2 SQIVND (reference sequence). The CDR3 is made up of 17 amino acids. The V segment lost 4 bases and the J segment 3 bases; nucleotides outside the gene matches: 6. The CDR3 is CASSTRLAGEDTGELFF. The DNA for the CDR3 is TGTGCCAGTAGTACCCGACTAGCGGGAGAGGACACCGGGGAGCTGTTTTTT.

CDR3 nucleotides: TGTGCCAGCAGTTTTTACTTCGAAGCCAAAAACATTCAGTACTTC. It specifies CASSFYFEAKNIQYF. This chain connects TRBV27 to TRBJ2-4, with D hard to call. From germline, CDR1 is MNHEY and CDR2 SMNVEV (reference sequence). The CDR3 has 15 residues. The germline V and J ends were trimmed by 3 bases and 0 bases, with 9 bases remaining between them.